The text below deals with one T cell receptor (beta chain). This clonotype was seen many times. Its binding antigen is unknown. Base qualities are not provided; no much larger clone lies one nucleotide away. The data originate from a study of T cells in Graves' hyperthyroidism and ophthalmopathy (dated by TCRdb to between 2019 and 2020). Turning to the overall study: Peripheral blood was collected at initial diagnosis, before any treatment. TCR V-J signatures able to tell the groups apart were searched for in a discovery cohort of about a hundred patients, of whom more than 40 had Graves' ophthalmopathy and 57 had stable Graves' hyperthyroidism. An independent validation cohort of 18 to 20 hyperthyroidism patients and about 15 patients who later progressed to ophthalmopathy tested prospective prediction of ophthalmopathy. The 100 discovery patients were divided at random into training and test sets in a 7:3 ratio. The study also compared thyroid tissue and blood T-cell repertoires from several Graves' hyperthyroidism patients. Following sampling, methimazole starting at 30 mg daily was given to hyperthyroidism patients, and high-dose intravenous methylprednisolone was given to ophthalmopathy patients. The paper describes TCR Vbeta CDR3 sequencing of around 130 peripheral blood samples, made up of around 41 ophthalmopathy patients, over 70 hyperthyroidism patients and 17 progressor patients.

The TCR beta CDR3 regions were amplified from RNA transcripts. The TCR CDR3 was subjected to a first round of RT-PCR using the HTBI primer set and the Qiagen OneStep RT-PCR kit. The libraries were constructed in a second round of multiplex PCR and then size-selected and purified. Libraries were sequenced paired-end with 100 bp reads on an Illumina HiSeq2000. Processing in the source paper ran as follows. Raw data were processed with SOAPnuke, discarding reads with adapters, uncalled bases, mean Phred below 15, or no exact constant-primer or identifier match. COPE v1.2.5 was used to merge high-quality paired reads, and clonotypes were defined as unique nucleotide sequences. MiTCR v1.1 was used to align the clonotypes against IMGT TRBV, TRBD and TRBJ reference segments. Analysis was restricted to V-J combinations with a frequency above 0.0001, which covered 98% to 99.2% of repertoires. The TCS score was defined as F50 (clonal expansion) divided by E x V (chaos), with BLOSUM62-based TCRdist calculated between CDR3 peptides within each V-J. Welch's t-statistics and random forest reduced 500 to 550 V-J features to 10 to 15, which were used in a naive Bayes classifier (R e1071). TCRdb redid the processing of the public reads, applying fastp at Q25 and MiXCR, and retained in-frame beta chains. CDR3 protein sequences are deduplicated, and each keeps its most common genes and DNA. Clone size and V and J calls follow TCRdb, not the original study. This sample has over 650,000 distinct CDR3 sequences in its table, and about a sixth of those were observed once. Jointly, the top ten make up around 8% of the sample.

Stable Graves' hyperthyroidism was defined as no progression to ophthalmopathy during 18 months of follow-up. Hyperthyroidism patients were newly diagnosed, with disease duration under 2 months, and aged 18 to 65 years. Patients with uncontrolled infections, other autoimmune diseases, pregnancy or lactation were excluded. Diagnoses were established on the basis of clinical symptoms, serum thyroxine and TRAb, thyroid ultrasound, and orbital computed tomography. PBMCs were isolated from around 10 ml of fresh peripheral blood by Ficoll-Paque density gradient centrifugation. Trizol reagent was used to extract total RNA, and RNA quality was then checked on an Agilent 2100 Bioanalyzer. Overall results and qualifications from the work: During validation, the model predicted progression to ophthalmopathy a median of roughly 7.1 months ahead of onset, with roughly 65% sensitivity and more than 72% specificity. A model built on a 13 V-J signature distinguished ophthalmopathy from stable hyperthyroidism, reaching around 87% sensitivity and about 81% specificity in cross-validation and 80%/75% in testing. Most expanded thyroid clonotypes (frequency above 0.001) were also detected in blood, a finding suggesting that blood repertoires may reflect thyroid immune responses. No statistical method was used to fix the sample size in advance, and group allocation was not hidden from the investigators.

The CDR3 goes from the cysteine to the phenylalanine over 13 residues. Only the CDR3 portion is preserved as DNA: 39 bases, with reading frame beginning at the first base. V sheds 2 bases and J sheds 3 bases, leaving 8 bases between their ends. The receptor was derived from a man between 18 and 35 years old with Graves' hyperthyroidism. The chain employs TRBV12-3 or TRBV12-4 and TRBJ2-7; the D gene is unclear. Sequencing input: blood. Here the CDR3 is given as CASSLTSHYEQYF. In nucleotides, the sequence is TGTGCCAGCAGTTTAACCTCCCACTACGAGCAGTACTTC.